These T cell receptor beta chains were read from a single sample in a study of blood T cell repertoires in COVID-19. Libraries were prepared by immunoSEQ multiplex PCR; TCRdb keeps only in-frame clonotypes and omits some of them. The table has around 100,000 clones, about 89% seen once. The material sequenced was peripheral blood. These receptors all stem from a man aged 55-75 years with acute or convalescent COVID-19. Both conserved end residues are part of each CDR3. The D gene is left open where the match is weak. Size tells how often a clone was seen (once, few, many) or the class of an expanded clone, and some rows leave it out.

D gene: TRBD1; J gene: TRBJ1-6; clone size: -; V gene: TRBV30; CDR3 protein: CAWSGRQGFSSYNSPLHF; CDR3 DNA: TGTGCCTGGAGTGGTCGACAGGGATTCAGCTCCTATAATTCACCCCTCCACTTT
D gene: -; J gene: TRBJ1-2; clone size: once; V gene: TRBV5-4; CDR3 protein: CASSLPSRGYGYTF; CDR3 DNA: TGTGCCAGCAGCTTGCCCAGTCGAGGTTATGGCTACACCTTC
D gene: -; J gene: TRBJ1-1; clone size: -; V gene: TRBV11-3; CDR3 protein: CASSIGQRINGGAFF; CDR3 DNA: TGTGCCAGCAGCATCGGACAGAGAATAAATGGGGGAGCTTTCTTT
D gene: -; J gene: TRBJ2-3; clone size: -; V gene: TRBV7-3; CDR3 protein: CASSLESRGADTQYF; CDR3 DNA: TGTGCCAGCAGCTTAGAGTCCCGCGGCGCAGATACGCAGTATTTT
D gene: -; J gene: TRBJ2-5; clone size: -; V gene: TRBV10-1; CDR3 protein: CASSSQETQYF; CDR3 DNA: TGCGCCAGCAGCTCCCAAGAGACCCAGTACTTC
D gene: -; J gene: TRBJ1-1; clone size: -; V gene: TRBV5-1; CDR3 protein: CASSTLRGTTEAFF; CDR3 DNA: TGCGCCAGCAGCACTCTTCGGGGGACCACTGAAGCTTTCTTT
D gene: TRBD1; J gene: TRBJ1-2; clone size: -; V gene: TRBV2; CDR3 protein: CASSARTGNYGYTF; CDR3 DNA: TGTGCCAGCAGTGCTAGGACAGGGAACTATGGCTACACCTTC
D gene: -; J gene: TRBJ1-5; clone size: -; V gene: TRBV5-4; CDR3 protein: CASSLQGGNQPQHF; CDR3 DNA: TGTGCCAGCAGCTTACAGGGAGGCAATCAGCCCCAGCATTTT
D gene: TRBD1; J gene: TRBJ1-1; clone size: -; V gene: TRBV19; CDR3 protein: CASYSTGVGDTEAFF; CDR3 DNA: TGTGCCAGTTATTCGACAGGGGTCGGCGACACTGAAGCTTTCTTT
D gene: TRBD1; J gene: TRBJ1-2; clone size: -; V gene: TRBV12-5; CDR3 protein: CASGPDRVLGYGYTF; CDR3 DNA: TGTGCTAGTGGTCCAGACAGGGTGTTAGGCTATGGCTACACCTTC
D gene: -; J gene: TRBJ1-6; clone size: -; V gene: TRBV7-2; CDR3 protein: CASSPRTNYNSPLHF; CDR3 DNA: TGTGCCAGCAGCCCGCGGACAAACTATAATTCACCCCTCCACTTT
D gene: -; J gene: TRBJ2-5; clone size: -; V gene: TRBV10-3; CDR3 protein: CATGTPQETQYF; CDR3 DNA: TGTGCCACGGGGACTCCTCAAGAGACCCAGTACTTC
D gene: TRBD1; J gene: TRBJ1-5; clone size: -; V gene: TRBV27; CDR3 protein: CASSLGTGYQPQHF; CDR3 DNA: TGTGCCAGCAGTTTGGGGACAGGGTACCAGCCCCAGCATTTT
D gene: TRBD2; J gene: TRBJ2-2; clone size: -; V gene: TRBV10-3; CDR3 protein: CAITAGGANTGELFF; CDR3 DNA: TGTGCCATCACGGCGGGAGGAGCGAACACCGGGGAGCTGTTTTTT